What follows describes a single T cell receptor (beta chain). The antigen is not known. This specimen belongs to a study of T cells in tuberculosis. Turning to the study itself: The T cells targeted glucose monomycolate, a mycobacterial lipid, via CD1B. The study's findings and limits: The TCR-beta difference was not significant; alpha differences partly reflected length.

The CDR3 runs to 11 residues. The germline V gene has CDR1 MNHNY and CDR2 SVGAGI (reference sequence). Unmatched junction bases numbered 7, after V lost 5 bases and J lost 14 bases. Some clones are missing from TCRdb's copy, which holds only in-frame ones; the method was immunoSEQ multiplex PCR. The sample holds tens of thousands of clones, approximately 90% seen once. The origin of this receptor is a donor between 10 and 29 years old with latent tuberculosis or without tuberculosis infection. Some clones in this sample may be carry-over from other donors' samples. Specimen: PBMCs. This sequence joins TRBV6-6 and TRBJ1-1; TRBD1 aligns across 8 bases. The CDR3 DNA follows: TGTGCCAGCAGTGAGGACAGGGTAAGCTTCTTT. This gives the protein CASSEDRVSFF.